A single sample is the source of the 30 T cell receptor beta chains below, sequenced in a study of cytomegalovirus exposure and HLA in healthy donors. PCR primers comprised 60 Vbeta and 13 Jbeta primers. Sequencing used immunoSEQ multiplex PCR; TCRdb keeps in-frame clones, though not all of them. The data contain some 90,000 clones, more than 65% of them singletons. Sequences were obtained from PBMCs. The receptors derive from a man between 60 and 70 years old in good health and CMV-seronegative.

This chain connects TRBV30 to TRBJ1-2; D perhaps matches TRBD1 (5 bases). CDR1 and CDR2 (germline): GTSNPN, SVGIG (reference sequence). V was trimmed by 3 bases and J by 3 bases, leaving 11 bases between them. The CDR3 has 13 residues. The CDR3 coding sequence is TGTGCCTGGAGGGGGGGTTCCGACTATGGCTACACCTTC. Residues: CAWRGGSDYGYTF.

The chain couples TRBV13 to TRBJ2-1; 13 bases align to TRBD2. The V and J ends lost 4 bases and 5 bases, in that order; junction bases with no gene match: 8. The CDR3 covers 17 residues. CDR1 and CDR2 from the germline V gene are PRHDT and FYEKMQ (reference sequence). The CDR3 nucleotides read TGTGCCAGCAGCTCGCGGACTAGCGGGAGTTCCAACAATGAGCAGTTCTTC. Protein sequence: CASSSRTSGSSNNEQFF.

As DNA, the CDR3 is TGTGCCAGCAGGAGACGTGTAGCCACAGATACGCAGTATTTT. Its protein product is CASRRRVATDTQYF. The chain links TRBV7-8 to TRBJ2-3; D unresolved. Trimming left V 6 bases short and J 2 bases short, with 12 bases between. The CDR3 is made up of 14 amino acids. The germline gives CDR1 SGHVS, CDR2 FQNEAQ.

The CDR3 here is CASRGPGGSLREQYF. The CDR3 region has the DNA TGTGCCAGCAGAGGTCCGGGAGGGTCCTTACGGGAGCAGTACTTC. This chain uses TRBV6-5 with TRBJ2-7, with TRBD2 matching over 8 bases. The CDR3 runs 15 residues. Germline V gene lookup returns CDR1 MNHEY and CDR2 SVGAGI. V dropped 6 bases and J dropped 7; count of bases not matched to a gene: 14.

The chain employs TRBV2 and TRBJ2-1; TRBD2 matches 12 bases. Germline CDR1 SNHLY, CDR2 FYNNEI. V lost 1 base to trimming and J lost 8 bases; unmatched junction nucleotides: 12. This CDR3 comprises 18 residues. The CDR3 DNA is TGTGCCAGCAGTGAAGACCCCGTCCTAGCGGGGGGGCTCGATGAGCAGTTCTTC. This encodes CASSEDPVLAGGLDEQFF.

This clone has a handful of counts. The J gene is TRBJ2-1, the V gene TRBV5-8; D gene unclear. The V gene's germline CDR1 is SGHTS and CDR2 YDEGEE. The CDR3 contains 13 residues. Trimming took 2 bases from V and 5 from J, leaving 8 bases between them. Here the CDR3 reads CASSFWLDNEQFF. DNA of the CDR3: TGTGCCAGCAGCTTCTGGCTCGACAATGAGCAGTTCTTC.

CDR3 nucleotides: TGTGCCAGCAGGCGAAATATGGGAGACAATGAGCAGTTCTTC. This gives the protein CASRRNMGDNEQFF. The chain couples TRBV2 to TRBJ2-1; TRBD2 might be the D (5 bases). The ends were cut back, 6 bases at V and 5 bases at J, with 14 bases in the middle. Germline CDR1 is SNHLY and CDR2 is FYNNEI. This CDR3 is built from 14 residues.

This chain joins TRBV28 and TRBJ1-2, with 8 nucleotides matching TRBD1. CDR3 length: 16 amino acids. Trimming at V came to 2 bases and at J to 5 bases, leaving 10 bases not matched to a gene. Germline CDR1 MDHEN, CDR2 SYDVKM. The CDR3 sequence is CASSLIGQGEGYGYTF. The CDR3 DNA is TGTGCCAGCAGTTTAATTGGACAGGGTGAGGGGTATGGCTACACCTTC.

V is TRBV29-1 and J is TRBJ2-6; D remains unclear. With 7 bases removed from V and 1 base from J, the gap between germline ends came to 5 bases. Germline lookup yields CDR1 SQVTM and CDR2 ANQGSEA. The CDR3 spans 12 residues. The CDR3 protein is CSATSGANVLTF. The CDR3 region has the DNA TGCAGCGCCACTTCTGGGGCCAACGTCCTGACTTTC.

This clone was detected only once. The gene calls are TRBV9 and TRBJ1-1, with 10 bases aligning to TRBD1. Germline CDR1 SGDLS, CDR2 YYNGEE. V was clipped by 3 bases and J by 5 bases; unmatched bases: 7. The CDR3 has 15 amino acids. In DNA form, the CDR3 reads TGTGCCAGCAGCGGGGGTGGGACAGGGGAAACTGAAGCTTTCTTT. This gives the protein CASSGGGTGETEAFF.

V gene TRBV6-1 combines with J gene TRBJ2-1; TRBD2 matches at 7 bases. The CDR3 totals 14 residues. Germline V gene data show CDR1 as MNHNS and CDR2 as SASEGT. The V and J ends lost 8 bases and 4 bases, in that order; junction bases with no gene match: 8. The CDR3 DNA reads TGTGCCAGCGGGGCTAGCGGAGATTACAATGAGCAGTTCTTC. Translated, it gives CASGASGDYNEQFF.

The genes are TRBV11-2 and TRBJ2-5; no reliable D call. Germline values: CDR1 SGHAT, CDR2 FQNNGV. This CDR3 is 16 amino acids long. The germline V and J ends were trimmed by 1 base and 5 bases, with 17 bases remaining between them. In DNA form, the CDR3 reads TGTGCCAGCAGCTTAGGTCCGTCTAGGCTGGTGGAGACCCAGTACTTC. Protein: CASSLGPSRLVETQYF. The full variable domain, in which reference TRBV11-2 and TRBJ2-5 provide the parts outside the CDR3, is EAGVAQSPRYKIIEKRQSVAFWCNPISGHATLYWYQQILGQGPKLLIQFQNNGVVDDSQLPKDRFSAERLKGVDSTLKIQPAKLEDSAVYLCASSLGPSRLVETQYFGPGTRLLVL.

The V call is TRBV2, the J call TRBJ2-2; D is perhaps TRBD1 (6 bases). The V gene's germline CDR1 is SNHLY and CDR2 FYNNEI. The CDR3 spans 14 residues. V shed 5 bases and J shed 4 bases, with 11 bases lying between them. The DNA for the CDR3 is TGTGCCAGCAGTTTAGGGGGTCGCACCGGGGAGCTGTTTTTT. Translated: CASSLGGRTGELFF.

CDR3 nucleotide sequence: TGTGCCAGCAGCCGGGACAGTTCTTCACCCCTCCACTTT. This sequence encodes CASSRDSSSPLHF. The rearrangement joins TRBV7-9 to TRBJ1-6; 7 bases map to TRBD1. Per germline, CDR1 SEHNR and CDR2 FQNEAQ (reference sequence). Losses at the gene ends were 5 bases for V and 9 bases for J; bases not matched to a gene: 4. The CDR3 length is 13 residues.

The chain joins TRBV5-1 to TRBJ2-5; 13 nucleotides line up with TRBD2. Per germline, CDR1 SGHRS and CDR2 YFSETQ. This CDR3 contains 16 residues. V gave up 4 bases and J gave up 6 bases; unmatched junction bases: 9. The CDR3 region has the DNA TGCGCCAGCAGCCCAGGACTAGCGGGAGAAGAGAAGACCCAGTACTTC. Translated, it gives CASSPGLAGEEKTQYF.

The chain links TRBV2 to TRBJ2-7; TRBD2 agrees at 12 bases. With V trimmed by 3 bases and J by 2 bases, 2 bases remained unmatched. Germline V gene lookup returns CDR1 SNHLY and CDR2 FYNNEI. The CDR3 is 15 amino acids. The DNA of the CDR3 is TGTGCCAGCAGTGACACTAGCGGGGGGACCTACGAGCAGTACTTC. It is translated as CASSDTSGGTYEQYF.

The chain combines TRBV6-5 with TRBJ1-1; the D is unclear. Trimming left V 6 bases short and J 2 bases short, with 10 bases between. Germline V gene sequence: CDR1 MNHEY, CDR2 SVGAGI. This CDR3 comprises 13 residues. The CDR3 DNA reads as TGTGCCAGCAGACGGGGTATCAACACTGAAGCTTTCTTT. It translates to CASRRGINTEAFF.

Only a few counts were recorded for this clone. V gene TRBV7-2 combines with J gene TRBJ1-4, with 9 bases identical to TRBD1. V shed 1 base, J shed 8 bases, and the junction held 8 bases outside the gene matches. The CDR3 has 16 amino acids. CDR1 is SGHTA and CDR2 is FQGNSA in the germline V gene. CDR3 DNA: TGTGCCAGCAGCTTAGGTTCGGGACAGGGTCAGGAAAAACTGTTTTTT. Its protein is CASSLGSGQGQEKLFF.

V and J are TRBV18 and TRBJ2-1; 7 positions agree with TRBD1. Germline CDR1 is KGHSH and CDR2 is LQKENI. The J segment lost 7 bases and the V segment lost 7 bases, leaving 10 bases of the junction unmatched. The CDR3 runs 14 residues. The CDR3 DNA follows: TGTGCCAGCTTACTCAAGGGGGCGCTGAATGAGCAGTTCTTC. Translation: CASLLKGALNEQFF.

V usage is TRBV6-1 and J usage is TRBJ1-1, with 9 bases fitting TRBD1. CDR3 length: 18 amino acids. The V gene's germline CDR1 is MNHNS and CDR2 SASEGT. After removal of 4 bases from V and 1 base from J, the junction contained 13 bases not matched to a gene. The CDR3 sequence is CASSGLPGQGDRNTEAFF. The CDR3, as DNA: TGTGCCAGCAGTGGGTTACCGGGACAGGGAGATAGGAACACTGAAGCTTTCTTT.

This rearrangement joins TRBV7-8 to TRBJ2-3; 10 nucleotides agree with TRBD2. V gave up 6 bases and J gave up 2 bases; unmatched junction bases: 8. From germline, CDR1 is SGHVS and CDR2 FQNEAQ. CDR3 length equals 16 residues. The DNA for the CDR3 is TGTGCCAGCAGTAGAGCGGGAGGGGGAATCACAGATACGCAGTATTTT. It specifies CASSRAGGGITDTQYF.

V usage is TRBV6-5 and J usage is TRBJ2-7, with TRBD1 as a possible D gene (5 bases). CDR1 and CDR2 from the germline V gene are MNHEY and SVGAGI. Trimming removed 7 bases at V and 7 bases at J, with 17 bases between. CDR3 size: 13 residues. The CDR3 region has the DNA TGTGCCAGCACCCCCCCAGGGCGTGGAGAGCAGTACTTC. Protein sequence: CASTPPGRGEQYF.

This rearrangement joins TRBV6-1 to TRBJ2-7, with a weak D call TRBD2 (5 bases). The CDR3 has 14 amino acids. Germline assignment: CDR1 MNHNS and CDR2 SASEGT. Trimming took off 3 bases at V and 3 bases at J, with 12 bases between the two ends. In nucleotides, the CDR3 is TGTGCCAGCAGTGACCGGGGTTTAGACTACGAGCAGTACTTC. Protein: CASSDRGLDYEQYF.

This clone has only one observation. This sequence joins TRBV9 and TRBJ1-3; no firm D call. There are 18 residues in the CDR3. Germline V gene lookup returns CDR1 SGDLS and CDR2 YYNGEE. Between the trimmed V and J ends, which lost 2 bases and 0 bases, there was a span of 18 bases. The CDR3 is CASSVSGRGFFSGNTIYF. CDR3 in DNA: TGTGCCAGCAGCGTGAGTGGTAGAGGCTTCTTCTCTGGAAACACCATATATTTT.

This chain links TRBV6-6 with TRBJ1-5; TRBD1 might be the D (5 bases). Germline CDR1 reads MNHNY; CDR2 reads SVGAGI (reference sequence). Trimming removed 8 bases from V and 0 bases from J, with 11 bases in between. This CDR3 is built from 14 residues. The CDR3 nucleotides read TGTGCCAGCGGGGGGGTTTATAGCAATCAGCCCCAGCATTTT. It translates to CASGGVYSNQPQHF.

The chain is built from TRBV5-1 and TRBJ2-7; TRBD1 agrees at 8 bases. The CDR3 is made up of 15 amino acids. With V trimmed by 4 bases and J by 1 base, 7 bases remained unmatched. Germline CDR1 reads SGHRS; CDR2 reads YFSETQ. DNA of the CDR3: TGCGCCAGCAGCCCAGGGGGCTACCCTTCCTACGAGCAGTACTTC. Amino acid sequence: CASSPGGYPSYEQYF.

This chain joins TRBV19 and TRBJ2-3; 8 bases are shared with TRBD1. The length of the CDR3 is 15 residues. Per the germline V gene, CDR1 is LNHDA and CDR2 is SQIVND (reference sequence). With 6 bases clipped from V and 1 base from J, the junction kept 6 bases outside the gene matches. The CDR3 coding sequence is TGTGCCAGTAGACCTCAGGGGGCAGGCACAGATACGCAGTATTTT. It specifies CASRPQGAGTDTQYF.

The chain joins TRBV10-3 to TRBJ2-7; perhaps TRBD2 as D (6 bases). This CDR3 is built from 12 residues. V lost 0 bases and J lost 9, with 9 bases in between. Germline CDR1 and CDR2: ENHRY and SYGVKD. CDR3 residues: CAISESEGLQYF. CDR3 in DNA: TGTGCCATCAGTGAGTCGGAGGGATTGCAGTACTTC.

This chain joins TRBV29-1 and TRBJ2-7; D is possibly TRBD1 (6 bases). The V end lost 7 bases, the J end lost 3 bases, and 10 bases lay between the germline ends. Germline V gene lookup returns CDR1 SQVTM and CDR2 ANQGSEA. The CDR3 has 11 amino acids. The CDR3 protein is CSASDSYEQYF. The CDR3 region has the DNA TGCAGCGCTTCGGACAGCTACGAGCAGTACTTC.

V and J are TRBV7-9 and TRBJ2-5; TRBD2 matches 8 bases. This CDR3 is 19 amino acids long. V shed 0 bases and J 1 base; nucleotides not matched to a gene: 13. CDR1 is SEHNR and CDR2 is FQNEAQ in the germline V gene (reference sequence). CDR3 coding DNA: TGTGCCAGCAGCTTAGCTACAGGGTACGCTAGCGGGCTCCAAGAGACCCAGTACTTC. Amino acid sequence: CASSLATGYASGLQETQYF. Full variable domain (outside the CDR3, taken from reference TRBV7-9 and TRBJ2-5): DTGVSQNPRHKITKRGQNVTFRCDPISEHNRLYWYRQTLGQGPEFLTYFQNEAQLEKSRLLSDRFSAERPKGSFSTLEIQRTEQGDSAMYLCASSLATGYASGLQETQYFGPGTRLLVL.